Below are 3 T cell receptor beta chains sequenced from a single sample in a study of patients and donors after allogeneic stem cell transplantation. TCRdb re-called the RT-PCR reads with MiXCR, one entry per CDR3 protein. The sample consists of about 110,000 distinct CDR3 sequences, around 35% of them appearing once. The material sequenced was blood, either unsorted or a sorted T cell fraction (not recorded which). All receptors come from a human donor who was either an allogeneic HSCT recipient or a stem cell or donor lymphocyte infusion donor (not recorded which). It is not recorded whose cells these are; they may come from a transplant donor.

The genes are TRBV20-1 and TRBJ1-1; tentatively, D is TRBD1 (6 bases). The CDR3 length is 15 residues. V was trimmed by 3 bases and J by 4 bases, leaving 18 bases between them. The germline gives CDR1 DFQATT, CDR2 SNEGSKA (reference sequence). The CDR3 reads CSARTGGVKGTEAFF. DNA for the CDR3: TGCAGTGCTAGGACAGGTGGAGTTAAGGGCACTGAAGCTTTCTTT.

The chain couples TRBV7-6 to TRBJ2-7; 11 bases map to TRBD2. Germline V gene data show CDR1 as SGHVS and CDR2 as FNYEAQ. V shed 5 bases, J shed 3 bases, and the junction held 6 bases outside the gene matches. The CDR3 length is 15 residues. CDR3 bases: TGTGCCAGCAGCCCCCAGACTAGCGGGGACTACGAGCAGTACTTC. It translates to CASSPQTSGDYEQYF.

This clonotype was seen a few times. CDR3 DNA sequence: TGTGCCAGCAGTCCCCGCGACTACTACAATGAGCAGTTCTTC. It yields the protein CASSPRDYYNEQFF. The J gene is TRBJ2-1, the V gene TRBV28; possible D gene TRBD2, 5 bases. Germline loops: CDR1 MDHEN, CDR2 SYDVKM. With 5 bases removed from V and 3 bases from J, the gap between germline ends came to 11 bases. CDR3 length: 14 amino acids.